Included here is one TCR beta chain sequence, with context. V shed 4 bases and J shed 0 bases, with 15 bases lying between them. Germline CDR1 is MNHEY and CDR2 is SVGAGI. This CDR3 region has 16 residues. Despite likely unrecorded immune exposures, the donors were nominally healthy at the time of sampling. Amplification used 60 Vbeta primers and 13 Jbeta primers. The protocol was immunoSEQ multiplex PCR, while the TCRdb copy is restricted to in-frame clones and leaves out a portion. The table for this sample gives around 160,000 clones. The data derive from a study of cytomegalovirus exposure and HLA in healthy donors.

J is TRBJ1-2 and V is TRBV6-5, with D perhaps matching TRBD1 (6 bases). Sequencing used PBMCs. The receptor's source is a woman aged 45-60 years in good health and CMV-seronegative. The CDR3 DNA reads TGTGCCAGCAGTTCAACTACAGGGATCCCTAACTATGGCTACACCTTC. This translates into CASSSTTGIPNYGYTF.